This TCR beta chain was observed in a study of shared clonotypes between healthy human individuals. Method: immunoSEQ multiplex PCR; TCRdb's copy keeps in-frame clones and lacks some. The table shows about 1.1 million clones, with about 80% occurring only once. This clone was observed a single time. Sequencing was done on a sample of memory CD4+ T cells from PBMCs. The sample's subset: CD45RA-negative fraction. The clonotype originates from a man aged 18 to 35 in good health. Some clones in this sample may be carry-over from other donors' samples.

The CDR3 spells CASSLVYANYGYTF. As DNA, the CDR3 is TGTGCCAGCAGCTTGGTTTATGCTAACTATGGCTACACCTTC. This rearrangement joins TRBV5-6 to TRBJ1-2, with D unclear. V lost 0 bases and J lost 0, with 6 bases in between. Germline V gene sequence: CDR1 SGHDT, CDR2 YYEEEE. The CDR3 covers 14 residues.